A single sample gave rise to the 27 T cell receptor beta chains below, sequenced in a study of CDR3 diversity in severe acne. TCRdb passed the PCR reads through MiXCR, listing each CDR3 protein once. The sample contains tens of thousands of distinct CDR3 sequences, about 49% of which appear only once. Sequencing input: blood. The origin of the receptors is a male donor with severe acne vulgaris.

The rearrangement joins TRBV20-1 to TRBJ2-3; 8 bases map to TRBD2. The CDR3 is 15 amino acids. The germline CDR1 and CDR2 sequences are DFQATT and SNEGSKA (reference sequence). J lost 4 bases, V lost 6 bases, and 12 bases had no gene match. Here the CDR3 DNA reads TGCAGTGCCCCCAGCGGGGGAGGGAGTGCAGATACGCAGTATTTT. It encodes CSAPSGGGSADTQYF.

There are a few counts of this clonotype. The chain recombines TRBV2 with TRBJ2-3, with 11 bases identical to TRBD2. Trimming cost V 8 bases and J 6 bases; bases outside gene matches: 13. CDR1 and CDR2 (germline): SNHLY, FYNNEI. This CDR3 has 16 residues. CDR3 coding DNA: TGTGCCAGCTCTGCAGCTAGCGGGGGGATTTTTGATACGCAGTATTTT. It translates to CASSAASGGIFDTQYF.

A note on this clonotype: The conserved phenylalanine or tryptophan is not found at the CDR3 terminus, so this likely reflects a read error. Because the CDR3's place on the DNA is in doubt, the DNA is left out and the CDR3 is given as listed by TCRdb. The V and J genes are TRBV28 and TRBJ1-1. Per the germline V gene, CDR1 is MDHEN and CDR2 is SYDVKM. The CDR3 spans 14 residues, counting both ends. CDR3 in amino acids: CASSGRYLNTEAFL.

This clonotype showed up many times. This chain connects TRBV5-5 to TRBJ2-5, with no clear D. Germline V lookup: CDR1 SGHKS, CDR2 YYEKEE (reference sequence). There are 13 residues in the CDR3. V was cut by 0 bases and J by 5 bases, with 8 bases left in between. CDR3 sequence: CASSLAGWETQYF. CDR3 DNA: TGTGCCAGCAGCTTGGCCGGGTGGGAGACCCAGTACTTC. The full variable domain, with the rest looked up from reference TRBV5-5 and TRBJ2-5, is DAGVTQSPTHLIKTRGQQVTLRCSPISGHKSVSWYQQVLGQGPQFIFQYYEKEERGRGNFPDRFSARQFPNYSSELNVNALLLGDSALYLCASSLAGWETQYFGPGTRLLVL.

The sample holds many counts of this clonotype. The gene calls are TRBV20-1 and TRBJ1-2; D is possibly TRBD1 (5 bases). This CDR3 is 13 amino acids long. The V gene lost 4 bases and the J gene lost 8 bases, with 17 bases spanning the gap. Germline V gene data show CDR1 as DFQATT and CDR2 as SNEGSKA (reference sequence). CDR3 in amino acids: CSATTDSTAGYTF. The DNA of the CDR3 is TGCAGTGCTACGACAGACTCCACGGCGGGCTACACCTTC.

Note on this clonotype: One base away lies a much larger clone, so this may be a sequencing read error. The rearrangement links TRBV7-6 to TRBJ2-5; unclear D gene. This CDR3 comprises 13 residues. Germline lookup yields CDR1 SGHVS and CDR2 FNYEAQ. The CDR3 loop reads CASSLAMQGTQYF. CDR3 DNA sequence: TGTGCCAGCAGCTTAGCAATGCAAGGGACCCAGTACTTC.

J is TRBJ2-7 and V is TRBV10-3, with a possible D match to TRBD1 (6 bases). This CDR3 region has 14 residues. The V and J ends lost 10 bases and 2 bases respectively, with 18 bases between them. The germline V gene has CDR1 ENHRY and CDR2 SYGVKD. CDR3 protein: CASSLGQGTYEQYF. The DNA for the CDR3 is TGTGCCAGCAGCTTAGGCCAGGGGACCTACGAGCAGTACTTC.

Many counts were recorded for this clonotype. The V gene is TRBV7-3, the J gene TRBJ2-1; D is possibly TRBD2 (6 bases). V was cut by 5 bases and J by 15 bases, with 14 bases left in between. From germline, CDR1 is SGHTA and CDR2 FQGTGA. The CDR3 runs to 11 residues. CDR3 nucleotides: TGTGCCAGCAGCCGCCGGGACTTACTGTTCTTC. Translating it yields CASSRRDLLFF.

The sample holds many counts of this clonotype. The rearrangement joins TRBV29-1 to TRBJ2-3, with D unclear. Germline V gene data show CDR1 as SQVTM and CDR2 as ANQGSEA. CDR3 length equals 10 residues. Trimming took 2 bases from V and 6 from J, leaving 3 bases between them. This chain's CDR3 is CSVEPDTQYF. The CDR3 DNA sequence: TGCAGCGTTGAACCGGATACGCAGTATTTT.

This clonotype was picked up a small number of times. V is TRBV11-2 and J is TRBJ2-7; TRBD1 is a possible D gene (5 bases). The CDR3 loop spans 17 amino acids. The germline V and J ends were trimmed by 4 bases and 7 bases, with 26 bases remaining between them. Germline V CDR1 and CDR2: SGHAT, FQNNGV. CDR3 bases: TGTGCCAGCAGCTCACTCCCACATCTGACAAGACAGCTAGAGCAGTACGTC. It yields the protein CASSSLPHLTRQLEQYV.

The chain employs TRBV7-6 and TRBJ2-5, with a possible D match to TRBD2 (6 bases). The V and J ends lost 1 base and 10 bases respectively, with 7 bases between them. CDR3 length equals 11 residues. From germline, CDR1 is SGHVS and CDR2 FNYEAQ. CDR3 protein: CASSLGRDQYF. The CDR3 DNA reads TGTGCCAGCAGCTTAGGGAGGGACCAGTACTTC.

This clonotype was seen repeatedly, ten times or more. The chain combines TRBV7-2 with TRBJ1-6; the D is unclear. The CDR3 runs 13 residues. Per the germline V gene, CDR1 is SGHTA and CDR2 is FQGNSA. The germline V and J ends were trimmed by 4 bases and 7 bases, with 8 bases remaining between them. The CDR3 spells CASSSSVNSPLHF. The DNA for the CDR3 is TGTGCCAGCAGCTCGTCAGTGAATTCACCCCTCCACTTT.

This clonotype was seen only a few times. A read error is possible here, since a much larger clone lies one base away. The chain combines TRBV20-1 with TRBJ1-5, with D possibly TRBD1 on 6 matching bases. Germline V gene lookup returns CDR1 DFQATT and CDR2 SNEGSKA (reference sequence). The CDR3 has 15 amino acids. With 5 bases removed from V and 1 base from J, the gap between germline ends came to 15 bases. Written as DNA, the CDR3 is TGCAGTGCTGGAGGGGGAGGGAACAGCAATCAGCCCCAGCATTTT. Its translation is CSAGGGGNSNQPQHF.

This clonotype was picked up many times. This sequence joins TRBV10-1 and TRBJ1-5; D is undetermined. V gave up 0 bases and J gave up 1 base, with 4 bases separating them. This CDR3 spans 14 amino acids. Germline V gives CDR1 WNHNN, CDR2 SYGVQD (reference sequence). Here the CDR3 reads CASSESLSNQPQHF. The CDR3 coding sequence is TGCGCCAGCAGTGAGTCCTTGAGCAATCAGCCCCAGCATTTT.

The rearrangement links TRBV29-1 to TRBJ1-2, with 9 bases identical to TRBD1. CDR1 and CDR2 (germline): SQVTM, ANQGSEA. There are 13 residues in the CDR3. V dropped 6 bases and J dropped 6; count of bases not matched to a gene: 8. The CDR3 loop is CSVRDREGDGYTF. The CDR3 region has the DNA TGCAGCGTCCGGGACAGGGAGGGGGATGGCTACACCTTC.

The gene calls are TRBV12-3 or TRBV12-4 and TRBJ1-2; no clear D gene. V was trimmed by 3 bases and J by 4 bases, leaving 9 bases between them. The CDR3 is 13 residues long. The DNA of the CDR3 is TGTGCCAGCAGTTTGAATGAGGGCTATGGCTACACCTTC. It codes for CASSLNEGYGYTF.

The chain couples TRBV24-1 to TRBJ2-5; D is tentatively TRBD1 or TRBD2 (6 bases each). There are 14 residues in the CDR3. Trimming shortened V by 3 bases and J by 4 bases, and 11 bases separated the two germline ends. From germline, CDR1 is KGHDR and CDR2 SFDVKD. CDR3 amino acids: CATSDTGGTETQYF. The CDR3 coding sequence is TGTGCCACCAGTGATACCGGGGGCACAGAGACCCAGTACTTC.

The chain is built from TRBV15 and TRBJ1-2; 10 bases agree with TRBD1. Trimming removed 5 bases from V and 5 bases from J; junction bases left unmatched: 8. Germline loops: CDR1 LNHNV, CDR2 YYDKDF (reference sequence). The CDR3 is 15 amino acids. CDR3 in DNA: TGTGCCACCAGCGCATTTCGGGACAGGGGTTATGGCTACACCTTC. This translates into CATSAFRDRGYGYTF. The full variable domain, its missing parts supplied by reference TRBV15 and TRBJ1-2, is DAMVIQNPRYQVTQFGKPVTLSCSQTLNHNVMYWYQQKSSQAPKLLFHYYDKDFNNEADTPDNFQSRRPNTSFCFLDIRSPGLGDTAMYLCATSAFRDRGYGYTFGSGTRLTVV.

The CDR3 sequence: CASSLFGGRASGELFF. CDR3 bases: TGTGCCAGCAGCTTATTTGGCGGGAGGGCCTCCGGGGAGCTGTTTTTT. The genes are TRBV14 and TRBJ2-2; 9 nucleotides agree with TRBD2. Germline assignment: CDR1 SGHDN and CDR2 FVKESK. V was pared by 5 bases and J by 6 bases, with 10 bases of the junction left unmatched. The CDR3 sequence is 16 residues long.

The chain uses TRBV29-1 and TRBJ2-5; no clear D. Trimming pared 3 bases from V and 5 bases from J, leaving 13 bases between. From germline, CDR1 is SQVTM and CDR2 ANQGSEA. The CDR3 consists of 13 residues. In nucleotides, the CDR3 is TGCAGCGTTGAGGGGATTCCGAAGGAGACCCAGTACTTC. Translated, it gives CSVEGIPKETQYF.

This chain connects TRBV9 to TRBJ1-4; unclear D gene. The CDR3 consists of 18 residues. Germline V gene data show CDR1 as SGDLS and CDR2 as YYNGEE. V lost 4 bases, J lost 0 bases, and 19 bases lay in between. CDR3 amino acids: CASSPHLAPLATNEKLFF. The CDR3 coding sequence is TGTGCCAGCAGCCCCCACCTGGCTCCCCTTGCAACTAATGAAAAACTGTTTTTT. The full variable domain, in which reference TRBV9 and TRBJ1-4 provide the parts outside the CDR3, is DSGVTQTPKHLITATGQRVTLRCSPRSGDLSVYWYQQSLDQGLQFLIQYYNGEERAKGNILERFSAQQFPDLHSELNLSSLELGDSALYFCASSPHLAPLATNEKLFFGSGTQLSVL.

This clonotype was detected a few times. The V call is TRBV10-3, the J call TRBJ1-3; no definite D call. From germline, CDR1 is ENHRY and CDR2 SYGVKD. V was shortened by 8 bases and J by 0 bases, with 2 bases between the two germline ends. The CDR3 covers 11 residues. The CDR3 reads CAIRSGNTIYF. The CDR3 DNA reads TGTGCCATCCGCTCTGGAAACACCATATATTTT.

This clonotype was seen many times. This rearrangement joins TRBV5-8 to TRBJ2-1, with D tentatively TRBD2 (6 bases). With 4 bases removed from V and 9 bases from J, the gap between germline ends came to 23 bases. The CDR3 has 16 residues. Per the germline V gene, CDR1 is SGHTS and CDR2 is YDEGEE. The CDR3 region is CASSGRSGLGQVEQFF. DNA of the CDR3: TGTGCCAGCAGCGGGAGGTCGGGATTGGGTCAGGTTGAGCAGTTCTTC.

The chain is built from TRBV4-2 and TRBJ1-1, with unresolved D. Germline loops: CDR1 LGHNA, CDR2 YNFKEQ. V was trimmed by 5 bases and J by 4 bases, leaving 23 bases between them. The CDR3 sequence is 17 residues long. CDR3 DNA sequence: TGTGCCAGCAGCTTGGCAGTGTCCCCCTGGGGTAGCACTGAAGCTTTCTTT. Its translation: CASSLAVSPWGSTEAFF.

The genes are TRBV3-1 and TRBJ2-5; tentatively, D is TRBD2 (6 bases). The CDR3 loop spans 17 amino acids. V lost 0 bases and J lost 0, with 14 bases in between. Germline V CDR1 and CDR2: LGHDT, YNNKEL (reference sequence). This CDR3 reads CASSQDILASYQETQYF. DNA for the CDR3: TGTGCCAGCAGCCAAGATATCCTAGCGAGCTACCAAGAGACCCAGTACTTC.

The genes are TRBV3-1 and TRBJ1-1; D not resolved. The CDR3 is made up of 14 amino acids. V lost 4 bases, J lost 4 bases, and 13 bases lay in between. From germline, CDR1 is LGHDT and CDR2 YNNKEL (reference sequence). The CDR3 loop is CASSLTGMSTEAFF. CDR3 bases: TGTGCCAGCAGCCTCACCGGGATGAGCACTGAAGCTTTCTTT.

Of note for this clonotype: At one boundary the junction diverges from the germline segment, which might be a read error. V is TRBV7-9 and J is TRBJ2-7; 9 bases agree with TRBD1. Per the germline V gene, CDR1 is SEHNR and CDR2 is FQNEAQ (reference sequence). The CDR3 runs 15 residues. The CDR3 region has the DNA TGCGCCAGCAGCCAAGGACCGGGACAGGGCTCCGAGCAGTACTTC. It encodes CASSQGPGQGSEQYF.